This T cell receptor (beta chain) is from a study of T-cell memory formation after mild COVID-19 (dated by TCRdb to about 2021). Regarding the study in general: TCR sequence clusters from the two donors were found to be largely donor specific. The cohort was made up of two young adult volunteers, one female and one male, who were previously healthy. T-cell clones expanding and contracting after mild COVID-19 in a couple of donors were tracked by longitudinal TCRalpha and TCRbeta repertoire sequencing.

Ficoll-Paque density gradient centrifugation was the method used to isolate PBMCs. Broad study findings and their caveats: Clones contracting from day 15 to 85 had balanced CD4/CD8 phenotypes, while a second wave expanding from day 15 to 37 was biased towards CD4+. Some responding clones were found in pre-infection memory, which suggests that pre-existing cross-reactive memory T cells took part in the SARS-CoV-2 response. Contracting CD4+ clones were found mainly in CM and EM memory subsets, while CD8+ clones were enriched in EMRA. Only a couple of mild cases were covered in the study, and larger cohorts including severe cases with pre-infection samples were considered necessary. SARS-CoV-2 specificity of the second-wave clones peaking on day 37 was not confirmed.

There are a few counts of this clonotype. Its specific antigen is unknown. The record has no base qualities; no much larger clone is one base away. Taken from the germline V gene, the CDR1 and CDR2 loops are MRHNA and SNTAGT. The junction carries 8 bases between V and J, which are trimmed by 3 bases and 5 bases respectively. The CDR3 starts with the cysteine, ends with the phenylalanine, and has 13 residues. CDR3 DNA is the only sequence kept; it has 39 bases, read in frame from the first base. Sequencing took place on an Illumina NovaSeq 6000. TCRalpha and TCRbeta cDNA libraries were built by 5'RACE with constant-segment primers, adding sample barcodes and unique molecular identifiers. RNA was extracted from every sample with Trizol reagent. The libraries were amplified in two PCR steps, and the second step added a second sample barcode and Illumina TruSeq adapters. Sequencing of libraries was performed on an Illumina NovaSeq with 2 x 150 bp paired-end reads. Concerning the study's data processing: Demultiplexing of reads and collapsing into UMI-guided consensus sequences were performed with migec v1.2.7. With mixcr v2.1.11, UMI consensuses were aligned to TRA and TRB V and J templates and assembled into clonotypes. A clonotype was counted as expanded or contracted only if both edgeR and NoisET called the change significant, with noise models trained on biological replicates. For edgeR calls, a false discovery rate-adjusted p below 0.01 and a log2 fold-change threshold of 1 were applied. PCA with hierarchical clustering of max-normalized trajectories of the 1000 most abundant clonotypes was used as exploratory dynamics analysis. Separately sequenced CD4+ and CD8+ repertoires were used to assign a CD4 or CD8 phenotype to each responding clone. Starting from the raw public reads, TCRdb applied fastp trimming at Q25, assembled clones with MiXCR and retained in-frame beta chains. Rows with one shared CDR3 protein collapse into an entry with the most common genes and DNA. For this entry, the V and J calls and clone size follow TCRdb and not the study's own pipeline. A total of 200,000 to 250,000 distinct CDR3 sequences appear in this sample, roughly 15% of them only once. Of the sample, about 2% is held by the ten largest clones.

The TCR originated in an adult woman who had mild COVID-19 (a few samples of this study predate the infection). The sample titles of this study are shuffled in the database, so cell type and time point are left out; the donor was told from shared clones. The source material was PBMCs or a T cell subset sorted from them (not recorded which). Recombination connected TRBV6-4 to TRBJ2-1, with an unclear D gene assignment. CDR3 loop: CASSENRHNEQFF. In nucleotides, the sequence is TGTGCCAGCAGTGAAAACAGACACAATGAGCAGTTCTTC.